This TCR beta chain appears in the sequencing data of a study of technical replicates of blood from a few donors (dated by TCRdb to the late 2010s). Library preparation employed the immunoSEQ multiplex PCR assay. What TCRdb holds here is the immuneACCESS table cut down to in-frame rearrangements. Part of the clones is not present; checked against another copy, under half of the missing clones reflect an unresolved V gene, and the others are unexplained. This sample lists about 94,000 clones; approximately 96% were detected once. The ten largest account for 0.22% of the sample. From the germline V gene, CDR1 is SGHDT and CDR2 is YYEEEE. After removal of 4 bases from V and 13 bases from J, the junction retains 9 bases not matched to a gene. CDR3 length: 12 amino acids, cysteine to phenylalanine. Just CDR3 DNA is preserved here, 36 bases in frame from base 1. Comment on this clone: The antigen it binds to is not known. Base-call qualities are not available, and no considerably larger clone is one nucleotide away.

This chain joins TRBV5-6 to TRBJ1-2, with 8 bases aligning to TRBD1. This TCR was recovered from a human donor in good health. The specimen sequenced was T cells isolated from PBMCs. The DNA is TGTGCCAGCAGCCAGGACAGGGATGTGATCACCTTC. This encodes CASSQDRDVITF.